This entry describes one TCR beta chain. The data were obtained in a study of T-cell memory formation after mild COVID-19. CDR1 and CDR2 from the germline V gene are SEHNR and FQNEAQ (reference sequence). This CDR3 has 12 amino acids. V dropped 3 bases and J dropped 8 bases, with 10 bases sitting between them. After 5'RACE with constant-segment primers, TCR alpha and TCR beta cDNA libraries carrying sample barcodes and UMIs were obtained. TCRdb analysed the 5' RACE reads with MiXCR anew, one entry per CDR3 protein. Of around 200,000 distinct CDR3 sequences listed, around 18% are singletons. Sequences were obtained from PBMCs or a T cell subset sorted from them (not recorded which). This sequence joins TRBV7-9 and TRBJ1-2; D might be TRBD1 (5 bases). The sequence derives from a man aged 18 to 30 who had mild COVID-19 (a few samples of this study predate the infection). Cell type and time point are not known. CDR3 nucleotides: TGTGCCAGCAGCTTCCAGGGTATGGGCTACACCTTC. Protein sequence: CASSFQGMGYTF.